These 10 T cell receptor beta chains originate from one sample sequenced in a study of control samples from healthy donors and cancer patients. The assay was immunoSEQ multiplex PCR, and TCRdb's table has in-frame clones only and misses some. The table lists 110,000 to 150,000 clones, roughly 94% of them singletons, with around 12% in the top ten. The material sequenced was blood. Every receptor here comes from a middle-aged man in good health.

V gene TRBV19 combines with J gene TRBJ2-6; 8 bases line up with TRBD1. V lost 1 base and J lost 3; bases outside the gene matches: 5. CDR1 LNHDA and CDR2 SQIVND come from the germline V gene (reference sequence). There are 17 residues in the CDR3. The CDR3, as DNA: TGTGCCAGTAGTATAGTGGACAGGGCCTTTGGGGCCAACGTCCTGACTTTC. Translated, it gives CASSIVDRAFGANVLTF.

CDR3 sequence: CASSARDPLYGYTF. The CDR3 DNA reads TGTGCCAGCAGCGCCCGGGACCCCTTATATGGCTACACCTTC. The V gene is TRBV9, the J gene TRBJ1-2; tentative D call: TRBD1 (5 bases). Trimming removed 3 bases from V and 5 bases from J, with 14 bases in between. This CDR3 spans 14 amino acids. From germline, CDR1 is SGDLS and CDR2 YYNGEE.

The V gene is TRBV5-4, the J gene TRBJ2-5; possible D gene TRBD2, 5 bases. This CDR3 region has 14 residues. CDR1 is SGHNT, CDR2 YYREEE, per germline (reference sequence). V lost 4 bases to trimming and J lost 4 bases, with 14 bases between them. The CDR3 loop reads CASSEALATETQYF. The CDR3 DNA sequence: TGTGCCAGCAGCGAAGCTCTAGCAACAGAGACCCAGTACTTC.

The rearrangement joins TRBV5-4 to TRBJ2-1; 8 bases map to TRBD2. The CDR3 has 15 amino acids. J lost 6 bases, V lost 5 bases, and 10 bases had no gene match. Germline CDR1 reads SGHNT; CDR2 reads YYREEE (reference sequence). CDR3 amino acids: CASSLAGWAGNEQFF. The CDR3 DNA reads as TGTGCCAGCAGTTTAGCGGGATGGGCGGGCAATGAGCAGTTCTTC. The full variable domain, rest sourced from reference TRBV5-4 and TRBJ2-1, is ETGVTQSPTHLIKTRGQQVTLRCSSQSGHNTVSWYQQALGQGPQFIFQYYREEENGRGNFPPRFSGLQFPNYSSELNVNALELDDSALYLCASSLAGWAGNEQFFGPGTRLTVL.

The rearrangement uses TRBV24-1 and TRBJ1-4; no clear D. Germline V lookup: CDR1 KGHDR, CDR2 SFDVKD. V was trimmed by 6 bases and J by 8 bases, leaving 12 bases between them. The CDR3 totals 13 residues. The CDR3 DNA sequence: TGTGCCACCAGTCAGGCGGGGTTCGAAAAACTGTTTTTT. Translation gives CATSQAGFEKLFF.

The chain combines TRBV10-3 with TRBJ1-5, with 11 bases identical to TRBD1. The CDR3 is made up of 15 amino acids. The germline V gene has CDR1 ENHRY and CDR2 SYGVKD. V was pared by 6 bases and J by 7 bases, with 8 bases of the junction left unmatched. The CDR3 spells CAISQGQGDRQPQHF. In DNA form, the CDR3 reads TGTGCCATCAGCCAGGGACAGGGGGATAGACAGCCCCAGCATTTT.

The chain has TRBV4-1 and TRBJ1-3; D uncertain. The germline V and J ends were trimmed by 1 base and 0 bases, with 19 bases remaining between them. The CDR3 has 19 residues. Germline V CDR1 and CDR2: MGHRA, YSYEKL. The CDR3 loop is CASSQGFREVSRSGNTIYF. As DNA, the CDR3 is TGCGCCAGCAGCCAAGGATTCCGGGAGGTCTCCCGCTCTGGAAACACCATATATTTT.

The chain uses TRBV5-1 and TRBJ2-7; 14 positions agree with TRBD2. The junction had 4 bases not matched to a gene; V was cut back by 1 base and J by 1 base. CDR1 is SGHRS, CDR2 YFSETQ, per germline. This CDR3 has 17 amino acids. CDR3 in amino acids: CASSLSGTSGSSYEQYF. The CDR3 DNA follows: TGCGCCAGCAGCTTGTCCGGGACTAGCGGGAGTTCCTACGAGCAGTACTTC.

CDR3 sequence (DNA): TGTGCCAGCAGCCCCGGGCTAGCGGCTTCCTACGAGCAGTACTTC. Translating it yields CASSPGLAASYEQYF. The J gene is TRBJ2-7, the V gene TRBV5-6; 7 bases fit TRBD2. The CDR3 is made up of 15 amino acids. CDR1 is SGHDT, CDR2 YYEEEE, per germline. The junction had 8 bases not matched to a gene; V was cut back by 4 bases and J by 1 base.

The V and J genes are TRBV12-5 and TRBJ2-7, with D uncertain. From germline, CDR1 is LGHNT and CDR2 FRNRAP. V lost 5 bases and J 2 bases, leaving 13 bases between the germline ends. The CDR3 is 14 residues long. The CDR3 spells CASGPGSGTYEQYF. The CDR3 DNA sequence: TGTGCTAGTGGTCCCGGGTCGGGTACCTACGAGCAGTACTTC. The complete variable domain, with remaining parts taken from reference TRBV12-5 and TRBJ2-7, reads DARVTQTPRHKVTEMGQEVTMRCQPILGHNTVFWYRQTMMQGLELLAYFRNRAPLDDSGMPKDRFSAEMPDATLATLKIQPSEPRDSAVYFCASGPGSGTYEQYFGPGTRLTVT.